This T cell receptor beta chain was recovered during a study of shared clonotypes between healthy human individuals. General observations from the study: The generation probabilities recorded for non-shared clonotypes fell below those of clonotypes shared by all four donors.

Assay runs were performed at deep level. Some clones are missing from TCRdb's copy, which holds only in-frame ones; the method was immunoSEQ multiplex PCR. This table holds fewer than 2.5 million clones, roughly 93% found once. The CDR3 spans 13 residues. The germline CDR1 and CDR2 sequences are SGHRS and YFSETQ. Between the trimmed V and J ends, which lost 0 bases and 7 bases, there was a span of 10 bases. With respect to this clone: As yet, its antigen is unknown.

Sequenced input: naive CD4+ T cells from PBMCs. Subset meaning: CD45RA+ positively selected. The chain has TRBV5-1 and TRBJ1-2, with unresolved D. This TCR derives from a man aged 18 to 29 in good health. Some clones in this sample may be carry-over from other donors' samples. CDR3 DNA sequence: TGCGCCAGCAGCTTGGGTACCCGCCTTGGCTACACCTTC. Translation gives CASSLGTRLGYTF. The entire variable domain, with the rest obtained from reference TRBV5-1 and TRBJ1-2, is as follows: KAGVTQTPRYLIKTRGQQVTLSCSPISGHRSVSWYQQTPGQGLQFLFEYFSETQRNKGNFPGRFSGRQFSNSRSEMNVSTLELGDSALYLCASSLGTRLGYTFGSGTRLTVV.